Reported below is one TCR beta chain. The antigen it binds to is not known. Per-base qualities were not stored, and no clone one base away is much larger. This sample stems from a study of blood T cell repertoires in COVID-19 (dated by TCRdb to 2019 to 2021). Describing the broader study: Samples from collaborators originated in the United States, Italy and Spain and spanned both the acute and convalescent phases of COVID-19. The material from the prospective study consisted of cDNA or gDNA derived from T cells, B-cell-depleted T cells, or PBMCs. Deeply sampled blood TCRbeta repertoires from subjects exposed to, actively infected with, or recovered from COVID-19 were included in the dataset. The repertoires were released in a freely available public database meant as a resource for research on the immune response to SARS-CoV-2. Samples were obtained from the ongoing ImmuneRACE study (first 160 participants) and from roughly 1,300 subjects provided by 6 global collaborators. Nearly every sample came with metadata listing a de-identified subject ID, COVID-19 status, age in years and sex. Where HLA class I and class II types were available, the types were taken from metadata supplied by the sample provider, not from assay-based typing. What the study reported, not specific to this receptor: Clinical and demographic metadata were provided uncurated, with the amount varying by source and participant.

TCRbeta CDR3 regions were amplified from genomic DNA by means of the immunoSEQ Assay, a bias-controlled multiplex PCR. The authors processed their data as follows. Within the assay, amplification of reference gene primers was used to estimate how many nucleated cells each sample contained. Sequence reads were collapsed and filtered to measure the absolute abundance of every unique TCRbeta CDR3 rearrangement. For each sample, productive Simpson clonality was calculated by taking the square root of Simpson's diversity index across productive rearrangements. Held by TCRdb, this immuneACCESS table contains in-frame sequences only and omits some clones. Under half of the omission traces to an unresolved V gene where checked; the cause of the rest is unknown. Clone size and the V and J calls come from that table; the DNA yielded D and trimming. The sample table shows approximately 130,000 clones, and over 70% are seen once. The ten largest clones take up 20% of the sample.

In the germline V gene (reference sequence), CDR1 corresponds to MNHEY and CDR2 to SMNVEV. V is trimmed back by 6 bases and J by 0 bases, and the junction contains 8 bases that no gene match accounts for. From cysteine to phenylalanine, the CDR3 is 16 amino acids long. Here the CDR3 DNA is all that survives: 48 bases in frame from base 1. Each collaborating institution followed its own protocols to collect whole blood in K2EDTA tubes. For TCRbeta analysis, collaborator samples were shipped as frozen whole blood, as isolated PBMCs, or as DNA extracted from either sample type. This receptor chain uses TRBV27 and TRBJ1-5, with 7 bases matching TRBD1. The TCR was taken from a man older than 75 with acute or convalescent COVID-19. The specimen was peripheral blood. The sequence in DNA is TGTGCCAGCAGCCTCTCCGGGACAGCTAGCAATCAGCCCCAGCATTTT. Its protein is CASSLSGTASNQPQHF.